The sequence of this T cell receptor beta chain was determined in a study of shared clonotypes between healthy human individuals. About the research overall: The people who gave samples were two women and a few men aged 18 to 49.

Study-wide findings and caveats: The rarefaction results pointed to incomplete sorted-subset sequencing despite large depth.

As for this clone: Its antigen is not identified. At the DNA level, this CDR3 is encoded by other sequences in the same sample as well.

At the deep level, the assay was run. TCRdb keeps only in-frame clones here, not all; method: immunoSEQ multiplex PCR. Among just over 2,000,000 clones listed, approximately 95% were seen once. V was clipped by 4 bases and J by 0 bases; unmatched bases: 5. This CDR3 contains 16 residues. Germline V gives CDR1 SGHRS, CDR2 YFSETQ. The rearrangement links TRBV5-1 to TRBJ1-5, with 9 bases aligning to TRBD1. The sample comprised naive CD4+ T cells sorted from blood. Subset of the sample: CD45RA+ positively selected. The receptor was isolated from a man between 18 and 29 years old in good health. CDR3 nucleotides: TGCGCCAGCAGCCCTGGGACAGGGCATAGCAATCAGCCCCAGCATTTT. As protein: CASSPGTGHSNQPQHF.